These T cell receptor beta chains were read from a single sample in a study of OX40 agonist ivuxolimab in advanced cancers. Clones were sequenced by immunoSEQ multiplex PCR, and TCRdb holds only the in-frame ones, with some missing. The table has about 19,000 clones, around four fifths seen once. Sample: CD4+ or CD8+ T cells sorted from blood, taken in a trial of the OX40 agonist ivuxolimab. These receptors came from an adult with an advanced solid tumor such as melanoma, head and neck, liver or kidney cancer. The CDR3 runs from the conserved cysteine through the conserved F or W. The D gene is left open where the match is weak. Expanded clones are given a class, and other clones once, few, many or no size at all.

j_gene: TRBJ2-1; v_gene: TRBV11-2; d_gene: -; abundance: -; len: 11; CDR3nt: TGTGCCAGCAGCGGCTACAATGAGCAGTTCTTC; CDR3aa: CASSGYNEQFF
j_gene: TRBJ2-1; v_gene: TRBV10-3; d_gene: TRBD2; abundance: -; len: 13; CDR3nt: TGTGCCACCGGACTAGCGGGGTACAATGAGCAGTTCTTC; CDR3aa: CATGLAGYNEQFF
j_gene: TRBJ2-1; v_gene: TRBV7-9; d_gene: -; abundance: -; len: 13; CDR3nt: TGTGCCACACGGGAACTACTTTACAATGAGCAGTTCTTC; CDR3aa: CATRELLYNEQFF
j_gene: TRBJ2-2; v_gene: TRBV25-1; d_gene: -; abundance: -; len: 12; CDR3nt: TGTGCGGTACGGGGGAGCACCGGGGAGCTGTTTTTT; CDR3aa: CAVRGSTGELFF
j_gene: TRBJ2-3; v_gene: TRBV27; d_gene: -; abundance: once; len: 14; CDR3nt: TGTGCCAGCAGTCACCCAAGTGCACTTGGTACGCAGTATTTT; CDR3aa: CASSHPSALGTQYF
j_gene: TRBJ1-5; v_gene: TRBV28; d_gene: -; abundance: -; len: 14; CDR3nt: TGTGCCAGCGCATCCGGGACACTCAATCAGCCCCAGCATTTT; CDR3aa: CASASGTLNQPQHF
j_gene: TRBJ2-3; v_gene: TRBV7-9; d_gene: -; abundance: -; len: 15; CDR3nt: TGTGCCAGCAGCTTACCGACGGACAGCACAGATACGCAGTATTTT; CDR3aa: CASSLPTDSTDTQYF
j_gene: TRBJ2-1; v_gene: TRBV7-9; d_gene: TRBD2; abundance: -; len: 18; CDR3nt: TGTGCCAGCAGCTTAGTAGGGACTAGCGGGAGGACCTACAATGAGCAGTTCTTC; CDR3aa: CASSLVGTSGRTYNEQFF
j_gene: TRBJ2-1; v_gene: TRBV11-1; d_gene: TRBD2; abundance: few; len: 15; CDR3nt: TGTGCCAGCAGCTTGACTAGCGGGGACTACAATGAGCAGTTCTTC; CDR3aa: CASSLTSGDYNEQFF
j_gene: TRBJ2-7; v_gene: TRBV6-6; d_gene: TRBD1; abundance: -; len: 13; CDR3nt: TGTGCCTGCAGCCGGGACAGGGGCCTCGAGCAGTACTTC; CDR3aa: CACSRDRGLEQYF
j_gene: TRBJ1-1; v_gene: TRBV30; d_gene: TRBD1; abundance: -; len: 13; CDR3nt: TGTGCCTGGAGCTCGGGACAGGGGACTGAAGCTTTCTTT; CDR3aa: CAWSSGQGTEAFF
j_gene: TRBJ2-7; v_gene: TRBV27; d_gene: -; abundance: -; len: 14; CDR3nt: TGTGCCTCAACCCCGGGACACCACTACCACGAGCAGTACTTC; CDR3aa: CASTPGHHYHEQYF
j_gene: TRBJ2-1; v_gene: TRBV2; d_gene: -; abundance: -; len: 15; CDR3nt: TGTGCCAGCAGTGATCTAGCCCCAGGCCCCAATGAGCAGTTCTTC; CDR3aa: CASSDLAPGPNEQFF
j_gene: TRBJ1-4; v_gene: TRBV7-9; d_gene: -; abundance: -; len: 15; CDR3nt: TGTGCCAGCAGCCCGCCGGGGGGGCCGGGGGAAAAACTGTTTTTT; CDR3aa: CASSPPGGPGEKLFF
j_gene: TRBJ2-3; v_gene: TRBV10-3; d_gene: -; abundance: -; len: 18; CDR3nt: TGTGCCATCAGTGAGATAACTAGCCGCGGGGTTAGCACAGATACGCAGTATTTT; CDR3aa: CAISEITSRGVSTDTQYF
j_gene: TRBJ2-1; v_gene: TRBV29-1; d_gene: -; abundance: -; len: 16; CDR3nt: TGCAGCGTTGAAGGGGGGACTGAGATCTCCTACAATGAGCAGTTCTTC; CDR3aa: CSVEGGTEISYNEQFF
j_gene: TRBJ2-7; v_gene: TRBV28; d_gene: TRBD2; abundance: -; len: 15; CDR3nt: TGTGCCAGCAGTTTATATAGCGGGAGAACCTACGAGCAGTACTTC; CDR3aa: CASSLYSGRTYEQYF
j_gene: TRBJ1-3; v_gene: TRBV28; d_gene: TRBD1; abundance: -; len: 15; CDR3nt: TGTGCCAGCAGGAGCGACAGGGGTAGGGGAAACACCATATATTTT; CDR3aa: CASRSDRGRGNTIYF
j_gene: TRBJ2-5; v_gene: TRBV6-6; d_gene: -; abundance: -; len: 15; CDR3nt: TGTGCCAGCAGCCTACTGAAGCGGTCCCAAGAGACCCAGTACTTC; CDR3aa: CASSLLKRSQETQYF
j_gene: TRBJ1-1; v_gene: TRBV6-6; d_gene: -; abundance: once; len: 13; CDR3nt: TGTGCCAGCAGTACAGGGTTGAACACTGAAGCTTTCTTT; CDR3aa: CASSTGLNTEAFF
j_gene: TRBJ2-7; v_gene: TRBV5-6; d_gene: -; abundance: -; len: 16; CDR3nt: TGTGCCAGCAGCTTGGCCCTGGGCCCGCAACCCTACGAGCAGTACTTC; CDR3aa: CASSLALGPQPYEQYF
j_gene: TRBJ2-1; v_gene: TRBV28; d_gene: -; abundance: -; len: 14; CDR3nt: TGTGCCAGCCATCCCTCGTCCCCTTACAATGAGCAGTTCTTC; CDR3aa: CASHPSSPYNEQFF
j_gene: TRBJ2-1; v_gene: TRBV30; d_gene: -; abundance: -; len: 19; CDR3nt: TGTGCCTGGGAAAGTCCCACGTTAAAGCGGGACAATTTGTGGAATGAGCAGTTCTTC; CDR3aa: CAWESPTLKRDNLWNEQFF
j_gene: TRBJ1-2; v_gene: TRBV30; d_gene: TRBD1; abundance: -; len: 15; CDR3nt: TGTGCCTGGAGCGCCTCGGACAGGGGGGATGATGGCTACACCTTC; CDR3aa: CAWSASDRGDDGYTF
j_gene: TRBJ2-3; v_gene: TRBV13; d_gene: -; abundance: -; len: 19; CDR3nt: TGTGCCAGCAGCTCAGGGGTGGGGGGCGTTCTAGCGGACACAGATACGCAGTATTTT; CDR3aa: CASSSGVGGVLADTDTQYF
j_gene: TRBJ2-7; v_gene: TRBV6-5; d_gene: TRBD2; abundance: -; len: 15; CDR3nt: TGTGCCAGCAGTATGACTAGCGGGAGGGTTTACGAGCAGTACTTC; CDR3aa: CASSMTSGRVYEQYF
j_gene: TRBJ2-1; v_gene: TRBV7-6; d_gene: -; abundance: -; len: 13; CDR3nt: TGTGCCAGCAGCTTAGCCGGTCGGACTGAGCAGTTCTTC; CDR3aa: CASSLAGRTEQFF
j_gene: TRBJ1-5; v_gene: TRBV19; d_gene: -; abundance: -; len: 14; CDR3nt: TGTGCCAGTAGTATCTATCAGGGGCGTCAGCCCCAGCATTTT; CDR3aa: CASSIYQGRQPQHF
j_gene: TRBJ2-7; v_gene: TRBV5-6; d_gene: TRBD1; abundance: -; len: 13; CDR3nt: TGTGCCAGCAGCTACTCGACAGGGGACGAGCAGTACTTC; CDR3aa: CASSYSTGDEQYF
j_gene: TRBJ2-7; v_gene: TRBV28; d_gene: TRBD1; abundance: once; len: 13; CDR3nt: TGTGCCAGCAGCCCGGACAGGGTCTTCGAGCAGTACTTC; CDR3aa: CASSPDRVFEQYF
j_gene: TRBJ2-7; v_gene: TRBV4-2; d_gene: -; abundance: -; len: 19; CDR3nt: TGTGCCAGCAGCCTCCTCGGAGAGGCCGCCCCTAGTCATCCCTACGAGCAGTACTTC; CDR3aa: CASSLLGEAAPSHPYEQYF
j_gene: TRBJ2-7; v_gene: TRBV5-6; d_gene: -; abundance: medium-sized; len: 15; CDR3nt: TGTGCCAGCAGCTTGCCGGCGGAGGGAACCTACGAGCAGTACTTC; CDR3aa: CASSLPAEGTYEQYF
j_gene: TRBJ1-5; v_gene: TRBV6-5; d_gene: -; abundance: few; len: 14; CDR3nt: TGTGCCAGCAGTCCGGAGAATAGCAATCAGCCCCAGCATTTT; CDR3aa: CASSPENSNQPQHF
j_gene: TRBJ1-5; v_gene: TRBV6-6; d_gene: -; abundance: -; len: 14; CDR3nt: TGTGCCAGCAGCCCCGTCAGGGTTGATCAGCCCCAGCATTTT; CDR3aa: CASSPVRVDQPQHF
j_gene: TRBJ1-1; v_gene: TRBV9; d_gene: -; abundance: -; len: 16; CDR3nt: TGTGCCAGCAGCGTGGGGGCCCAGGTAGGAGGCACTGAAGCTTTCTTT; CDR3aa: CASSVGAQVGGTEAFF
j_gene: TRBJ2-2; v_gene: TRBV19; d_gene: -; abundance: -; len: 16; CDR3nt: TGTGCCAGTACCCATCGGGGCCCTCTAGGCTCCGGGGAGCTGTTTTTT; CDR3aa: CASTHRGPLGSGELFF
j_gene: TRBJ2-7; v_gene: TRBV28; d_gene: -; abundance: medium-sized; len: 14; CDR3nt: TGTGCCAGCAGTGAAGGTGAGGCCCAGTACGAGCAGTACTTC; CDR3aa: CASSEGEAQYEQYF
j_gene: TRBJ2-3; v_gene: TRBV11-2; d_gene: TRBD2; abundance: once; len: 16; CDR3nt: TGTGCCAGCAGCTCCTGGACTAGCGGGGGCACAGATACGCAGTATTTT; CDR3aa: CASSSWTSGGTDTQYF
j_gene: TRBJ2-7; v_gene: TRBV6-1; d_gene: -; abundance: -; len: 13; CDR3nt: TGTGCCAGCAGTCAGGGGACTACCTACGAGCAGTACTTC; CDR3aa: CASSQGTTYEQYF
j_gene: TRBJ2-3; v_gene: TRBV11-2; d_gene: -; abundance: -; len: 13; CDR3nt: TGTGCCAGTATGAGTGGGCTAGTCAATACGCAGTATTTT; CDR3aa: CASMSGLVNTQYF
j_gene: TRBJ2-1; v_gene: TRBV27; d_gene: TRBD1; abundance: -; len: 16; CDR3nt: TGTGCCAGCAGTTCCGGGACAGGTTTTCCCTACAATGAGCAGTTCTTC; CDR3aa: CASSSGTGFPYNEQFF
j_gene: TRBJ1-1; v_gene: TRBV11-3; d_gene: -; abundance: -; len: 12; CDR3nt: TGTGCCAGCAGCTTAGCTAACGGTGAAGCTTTCTTT; CDR3aa: CASSLANGEAFF
j_gene: TRBJ2-1; v_gene: TRBV12-5; d_gene: TRBD1; abundance: -; len: 18; CDR3nt: TGTGCTAGTGGTTTGGGTACCCGGGACAGGCATGCCTACAATGAGCAGTTCTTC; CDR3aa: CASGLGTRDRHAYNEQFF
j_gene: TRBJ2-3; v_gene: TRBV6-5; d_gene: TRBD2; abundance: -; len: 15; CDR3nt: TGTGCCAGCAACCGATTTAGCGGGAGTACAGATACGCAGTATTTT; CDR3aa: CASNRFSGSTDTQYF
j_gene: TRBJ2-1; v_gene: TRBV28; d_gene: -; abundance: -; len: 12; CDR3nt: TGTGCCAGCAGTTTTCCCGACAATGAGCAGTTCTTC; CDR3aa: CASSFPDNEQFF
j_gene: TRBJ2-7; v_gene: TRBV28; d_gene: -; abundance: -; len: 12; CDR3nt: TGTGCCAGCAGTCCCCCGGACTACGAGCAGTACTTC; CDR3aa: CASSPPDYEQYF
j_gene: TRBJ2-3; v_gene: TRBV5-6; d_gene: -; abundance: -; len: 14; CDR3nt: TGTGCCAGCAGCTTGGGGACTGGCACAGATACGCAGTATTTT; CDR3aa: CASSLGTGTDTQYF
j_gene: TRBJ2-1; v_gene: TRBV13; d_gene: -; abundance: -; len: 15; CDR3nt: TGTGCCAGCAGCGCAGGTGGGGCTAGCGTCAATGAGCAGTTCTTC; CDR3aa: CASSAGGASVNEQFF